This TCR beta chain came from a study of graft-versus-host responses after intestinal transplantation. Study-level background: Recipients across the board were started on anti-thymocyte globulin induction, then kept on tacrolimus and steroids for around three years.

Assay: immunoSEQ multiplex PCR; the TCRdb copy retains only in-frame clones and omits some. Of more than 95,000 clones in the sample, less than 90% were seen once. Concerning this clone itself: Its matching antigen is unknown.

The CDR3 consists of 16 residues. Sequencing used unstimulated CD4+ T cells sorted from spleen or lymph node cells, obtained before intestinal transplant. The sequence derives from a human donor who received an intestinal transplant. This chain joins TRBV21-1 and TRBJ1-6. TRBV21-1 is tagged as a pseudogene. This CDR3 is CASSTRMGYYNSPLHF. The CDR3 region has the DNA TGTGCCAGCAGCACAAGAATGGGGTACTATAATTCACCCCTCCACTTT.